These 20 T cell receptor beta chains originate from one sample sequenced in a study of cytomegalovirus exposure and HLA in healthy donors. PCR was performed using 60 Vbeta and 13 Jbeta primers. Libraries were prepared by immunoSEQ multiplex PCR; TCRdb keeps only in-frame clonotypes and omits some of them. The profile covers some 56,000 clones, with roughly 84% appearing a single time and about 1.6% taken by the ten largest. Sequenced sample: PBMCs. Source of these receptors: a human donor in good health.

CDR3 sequence reads: CASSRTGGWEQYF. DNA for the CDR3: TGTGCCAGCAGCAGGACAGGGGGCTGGGAGCAGTACTTC. The chain carries TRBV9 and TRBJ2-5; TRBD1 agrees at 11 bases. J gave up 11 bases and V 4 bases, and 7 bases lay outside the gene matches. The CDR3 has 13 amino acids. In germline, CDR1 is SGDLS, CDR2 YYNGEE.

This clone was detected only a few times. This chain links TRBV5-1 with TRBJ2-5; 11 nucleotides align to TRBD2. Germline V gene data show CDR1 as SGHRS and CDR2 as YFSETQ. The CDR3 sequence is 15 residues long. The trim removed 2 bases at V and 3 bases at J, leaving 3 bases unmatched. CDR3 nucleotides: TGCGCCAGCAGCTTAACGACTAGCGGGGAAGAGACCCAGTACTTC. Its translation is CASSLTTSGEETQYF.

A remark on this clone: One junction end disagrees with the germline gene, perhaps due to a read error. The rearrangement links TRBV7-6 to TRBJ2-3; possibly TRBD2 for D (6 bases). This CDR3 spans 15 amino acids. Germline V gives CDR1 SGHVS, CDR2 FNYEAQ. CDR3 region: CASSLRRASTDTRYF. The CDR3 bases are TGTGCCAGCAGCTTAAGGAGGGCTTCCACAGATACGCGGTATTTT.

The genes are TRBV15 and TRBJ2-7; 12 positions agree with TRBD2. The germline CDR1 and CDR2 sequences are LNHNV and YYDKDF (reference sequence). The CDR3 covers 15 residues. J gave up 3 bases and V 5 bases, and 5 bases lay outside the gene matches. CDR3 residues: CATSPSGRGNYEQYF. The CDR3 DNA sequence: TGTGCCACCAGCCCTAGCGGGAGGGGTAACTACGAGCAGTACTTC.

The V gene is TRBV9, the J gene TRBJ2-7, with 7 bases fitting TRBD1. Germline V CDR1 and CDR2: SGDLS, YYNGEE. J lost 3 bases, V lost 3 bases, and 9 bases had no gene match. The CDR3 contains 15 residues. CDR3 in amino acids: CASSAPYRDSYEQYF. The CDR3 DNA follows: TGTGCCAGCAGCGCCCCTTACCGGGACAGCTACGAGCAGTACTTC.

The chain employs TRBV28 and TRBJ1-1; D call uncertain. The V gene lost 4 bases and the J gene lost 3 bases, with 9 bases spanning the gap. This CDR3 region has 13 residues. Germline V gene lookup returns CDR1 MDHEN and CDR2 SYDVKM. CDR3 nucleotides: TGTGCCAGCAGTTCCGGGTCCTACACTGAAGCTTTCTTT. As protein: CASSSGSYTEAFF.

The chain has TRBV7-8 and TRBJ2-7; D is unclear. CDR1 and CDR2 (germline): SGHVS, FQNEAQ. The CDR3 is made up of 12 amino acids. The V and J ends lost 0 bases and 6 bases respectively, with 6 bases between them. This CDR3 reads CASSLAAPEQYF. CDR3 DNA sequence: TGTGCCAGCAGCTTAGCCGCGCCCGAGCAGTACTTC.

This clone occurred once. This chain links TRBV19 with TRBJ2-7, with D possibly being TRBD2 (7 bases). V lost 6 bases to trimming and J lost 0 bases, with 18 bases between them. This CDR3 contains 16 residues. Germline lookup yields CDR1 LNHDA and CDR2 SQIVND (reference sequence). CDR3 loop: CASRGRGRESSYEQYF. CDR3 coding DNA: TGTGCCAGTAGAGGCCGGGGGCGGGAGAGCTCCTACGAGCAGTACTTC.

This chain joins TRBV9 and TRBJ2-5, with TRBD2 identical over 15 bases. V dropped 1 base and J dropped 3; count of bases not matched to a gene: 10. The CDR3 is made up of 19 amino acids. Germline V CDR1 and CDR2: SGDLS, YYNGEE. The CDR3 spells CASSVNIDWTSGGEETQYF. The CDR3 nucleotides read TGTGCCAGCAGCGTAAATATAGACTGGACTAGCGGGGGGGAAGAGACCCAGTACTTC.

This rearrangement joins TRBV19 to TRBJ2-7, with 9 bases fitting TRBD1. Per germline, CDR1 LNHDA and CDR2 SQIVND (reference sequence). J gave up 2 bases and V 4 bases, and 9 bases lay outside the gene matches. This CDR3 is built from 16 residues. The CDR3 loop reads CASSTRTGTGPYEQYF. The CDR3 DNA sequence: TGTGCCAGTAGTACAAGAACCGGGACAGGGCCCTACGAGCAGTACTTC.

The V and J genes are TRBV6-5 and TRBJ2-7, with 7 nucleotides matching TRBD2. V shed 7 bases and J 3 bases; nucleotides not matched to a gene: 12. The CDR3 sequence is 15 residues long. CDR1 is MNHEY, CDR2 SVGAGI, per germline. As DNA, the CDR3 is TGTGCCAGCAAAGCGGGGCATGGGGGGGGCTACGAGCAGTACTTC. Translation gives CASKAGHGGGYEQYF.

The chain is built from TRBV28 and TRBJ1-4, with no clear D. The V end lost 8 bases, the J end lost 4 bases, and 8 bases lay between the germline ends. This CDR3 contains 12 residues. Per the germline V gene, CDR1 is MDHEN and CDR2 is SYDVKM. CDR3 amino acids: CASGRGNEKLFF. The CDR3 DNA sequence: TGTGCCAGCGGCCGGGGTAATGAAAAACTGTTTTTT.

The chain uses TRBV21-1 and TRBJ2-1; the table's D gene call, TRBD2, was not cross checked with the DNA. TRBV21-1 corresponds to a pseudogene. This CDR3 is built from 15 residues. The CDR3 sequence: CASNSRLAGYNEQFF. In DNA form, the CDR3 reads TGTGCCAGCAATTCGAGACTAGCGGGATACAATGAGCAGTTCTTC.

In its sample, this clone was seen once. At one end, the junction sequence differs from germline, possibly due to a read error. The chain employs TRBV7-9 and TRBJ2-3; D perhaps matches TRBD1 (6 bases). The V gene's germline CDR1 is SEHNR and CDR2 FQNEAQ (reference sequence). This CDR3 spans 14 amino acids. In DNA form, the CDR3 reads TGTTCCAGCAGCTACAGGGATGCTACAGATACGCAGTATTTT. The encoded protein is CSSSYRDATDTQYF. Full variable domain (remainder filled in from reference TRBV7-9 and TRBJ2-3): DTGVSQNPRHKITKRGQNVTFRCDPISEHNRLYWYRQTLGQGPEFLTYFQNEAQLEKSRLLSDRFSAERPKGSFSTLEIQRTEQGDSAMYLCSSSYRDATDTQYFGPGTRLTVL.

The gene calls are TRBV28 and TRBJ2-7; a weak D match, TRBD1 (5 bases). With 4 bases removed from V and 0 bases from J, the gap between germline ends came to 16 bases. There are 16 residues in the CDR3. Germline-derived CDR1 and CDR2 are MDHEN and SYDVKM. The CDR3 sequence is CASSSTLGQDSYEQYF. CDR3 nucleotides: TGTGCCAGCAGTTCCACCTTGGGGCAGGACTCCTACGAGCAGTACTTC.

This chain joins TRBV7-9 and TRBJ1-6; 7 bases match TRBD1. The germline CDR1 and CDR2 sequences are SEHNR and FQNEAQ (reference sequence). The trim removed 6 bases at V and 9 bases at J, leaving 8 bases unmatched. The CDR3 has 14 residues. The CDR3 is CASRFTGDGSPLHF. Written as DNA, the CDR3 is TGTGCCAGCAGGTTCACAGGGGACGGTTCACCCCTCCACTTT. The complete variable domain, with remaining parts taken from reference TRBV7-9 and TRBJ1-6, reads DTGVSQNPRHKITKRGQNVTFRCDPISEHNRLYWYRQTLGQGPEFLTYFQNEAQLEKSRLLSDRFSAERPKGSFSTLEIQRTEQGDSAMYLCASRFTGDGSPLHFGNGTRLTVT.

The genes are TRBV15 and TRBJ2-5, with TRBD2 matching 10 bases. CDR1 and CDR2 (germline): LNHNV, YYDKDF (reference sequence). The CDR3 sequence is 14 residues long. J was trimmed by 4 bases and V by 7 bases; bases with no gene match: 6. The CDR3 sequence: CATTSGRARETQYF. CDR3 DNA: TGTGCCACCACGAGCGGGAGGGCCAGAGAGACCCAGTACTTC.

About this clone: Its ends do not fully match the called genes, so a read error is possible. CDR3 bases: TGTGCCAGCAGTTTATCTGGGACAGGGGGCAGCTATGGCGACACCTTC. This codes for CASSLSGTGGSYGDTF. This chain uses TRBV27 with TRBJ1-2; 12 bases agree with TRBD1. Germline V gives CDR1 MNHEY, CDR2 SMNVEV (reference sequence). This CDR3 spans 16 amino acids.

The rearrangement uses TRBV19 and TRBJ2-1; 7 bases match TRBD1. The CDR3 contains 14 residues. CDR1 is LNHDA and CDR2 is SQIVND in the germline V gene (reference sequence). V dropped 3 bases and J dropped 4; count of bases not matched to a gene: 3. This CDR3 is CASSIQGVYNEQFF. The CDR3 region has the DNA TGTGCCAGTAGTATTCAGGGGGTATACAATGAGCAGTTCTTC.

This chain joins TRBV5-6 and TRBJ1-4; 8 bases line up with TRBD1. Trimming cost V 0 bases and J 7 bases; bases outside gene matches: 11. The germline gives CDR1 SGHDT, CDR2 YYEEEE. CDR3 length: 17 residues. The CDR3 here is CASSLGGPGGRVEKLFF. Written as DNA, the CDR3 is TGTGCCAGCAGCTTGGGAGGCCCAGGGGGCCGAGTTGAAAAACTGTTTTTT.